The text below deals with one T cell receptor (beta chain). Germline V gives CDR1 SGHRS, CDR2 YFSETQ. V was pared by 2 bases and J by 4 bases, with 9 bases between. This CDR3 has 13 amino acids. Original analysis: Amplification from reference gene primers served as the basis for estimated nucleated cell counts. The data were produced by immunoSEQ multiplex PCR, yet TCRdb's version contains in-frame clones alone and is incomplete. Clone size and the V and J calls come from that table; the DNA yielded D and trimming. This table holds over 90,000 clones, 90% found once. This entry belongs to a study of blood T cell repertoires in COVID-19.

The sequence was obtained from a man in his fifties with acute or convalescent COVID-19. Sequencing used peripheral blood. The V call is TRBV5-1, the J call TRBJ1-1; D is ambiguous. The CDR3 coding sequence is TGCGCCAGCAGCTTTCGGGAGGGCACTGAAGCTTTCTTT. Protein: CASSFREGTEAFF.